What follows is one T cell receptor (beta chain) and its context. Its antigen is as yet unknown. This sample stems from a study of radiation and T cells in renal cell carcinoma. At the level of the study: Nephrectomy followed 15 Gy stereotactic body radiation by 4 weeks. Overall study findings and caveats: Top tumor clonotypes rose in blood 2 weeks post-radiation, then contracted.

This CDR3 is built from 16 residues. Looked up from germline, CDR1 is SGHTA and CDR2 is FQGNSA. With 5 bases removed from V and 4 bases from J, the gap between germline ends came to 21 bases. The method was immunoSEQ multiplex PCR; TCRdb's version includes in-frame clones alone and lacks a portion of them. The sample holds about 120,000 clones, around four fifths seen once. Specified time point: blood 2 weeks post-SBRT. Treatment indicated: 15 Gy SBRT to primary tumor, nephrectomy 4 weeks later. After SBRT, blood was collected at 2 and 4 weeks, plus baseline. The TCR sequence derives from a woman aged 60-70 years with renal cell carcinoma. V usage is TRBV7-2 and J usage is TRBJ2-7, with a possible D match to TRBD2 (7 bases). Sequences were derived from blood, sampled from a patient whose treatment included radiotherapy and nephrectomy. CDR3 bases: TGTGCCAGCAGCGCTTTGGGGGGCGGGAGTTATTACGAGCAGTACTTC. Translation gives CASSALGGGSYYEQYF.